This TCR beta chain is from a study of blood T cell repertoires in COVID-19 (dated by TCRdb to the early 2020s). Regarding the research as a whole: The collaborator samples originated in the United States, Italy and Spain and spanned the acute and convalescent phases of COVID-19. The prospective study material was composed of cDNA or gDNA derived from T cells, B-cell-depleted T cells, or PBMCs. The dataset comprised deeply sampled blood TCRbeta repertoires from subjects exposed to, actively infected with, or recovered from COVID-19. A freely available public database, intended as a resource for researchers studying the immune response to SARS-CoV-2, is where the repertoires were released. The samples were drawn from the first 160 participants of the ongoing ImmuneRACE study and from over a thousand subjects provided by 6 global collaborators. The sample metadata nearly always contained a de-identified subject ID, COVID-19 status, age in years and sex. HLA class I and class II types, where available, came from metadata supplied by the sample provider rather than from assay-based typing.

The CDR3 covers 13 residues, taking in both the cysteine and the phenylalanine. The entry retains the CDR3 DNA only, 39 bases that are in frame from base 1. V gives up 6 bases and J gives up 8 bases, and the segment between their germline ends measures 13 bases. According to the germline V gene, CDR1 reads SNHLY and CDR2 reads FYNNEI. General conclusions and limits of the study: The amount of clinical and demographic metadata varied by source and participant and was provided uncurated.

The immunoSEQ Assay, a bias-controlled multiplex PCR, was used to amplify TCRbeta CDR3 regions from genomic DNA. As for the authors' bioinformatics: Nucleated cell counts per sample were estimated from amplification of reference gene primers within the assay. To quantify the absolute abundance of each unique TCRbeta CDR3 rearrangement, sequence reads were collapsed and filtered. For each sample, productive Simpson clonality was calculated as the square root of Simpson's diversity index over productive rearrangements. TCRdb retrieved this table from immuneACCESS and kept in-frame rearrangements only. Not all clones are present; in checked studies, unresolved V genes account for under half, and no reason is known for the remainder. V and J calls and clone size are given by that table; D and trimming were obtained from the DNA. The sample table records hundreds of thousands of clones; 75% to 85% of these occur just once. Roughly 1.3% of the sample rests with the top ten.

One collaborating source in Seattle enrolled patients during active infection and followed them longitudinally through the course of disease. Each collaborating institution followed its own protocols to collect whole blood in K2EDTA tubes. For TCRbeta analysis, collaborators shipped samples as frozen whole blood, isolated PBMCs, or DNA extracted from either of those sample types. As concerns this clone: Its recognized antigen is unknown. No much larger clone is present one base from it, and per-base qualities are unavailable.

The sequence is built from TRBV2 and TRBJ1-4; no D gene can be assigned with confidence. The TCR sequence derives from a woman in her twenties or thirties with COVID-19, enrolled during active disease. The material sequenced was peripheral blood. The DNA sequence is TGTGCCAGCAGGTACAGTGCTCAGGAAAAACTGTTTTTT. Translation gives CASRYSAQEKLFF.